Listed below are T cell receptor beta chains from one sample, sequenced in a study of PD-1 blockade in classical Hodgkin lymphoma. Produced via immunoSEQ multiplex PCR; TCRdb's table is partial and in-frame only. The sample shows about 15,000 clones, 75% to 90% of them seen only once. This sample comprised CD8+ T cells from blood, obtained before the fourth cycle of nivolumab. The receptors derive from a human donor with classical Hodgkin lymphoma. The CDR3 runs from the conserved cysteine through the conserved F or W. A D gene is named only where the DNA matches it firmly. Size tells how often a clone was seen (once, few, many) or the class of an expanded clone, and some rows leave it out.

V gene,J gene,D gene,clone size,CDR3 DNA,CDR3 protein
TRBV7-3,TRBJ2-1,NA,few,TGTGCCAGCAGCGCCGTTAAGGGGAATGAGCAGTTCTTC,CASSAVKGNEQFF
TRBV29-1,TRBJ2-7,NA,NA,TGCAGCGGCCGGGACGGTGGGTCATTTGAGCAGTACTTC,CSGRDGGSFEQYF
TRBV4-2,TRBJ2-3,TRBD2,NA,TGTGCCAGCAGCCAAGATCTGGAACGGGAGGTGGGTGCAGATACGCAGTATTTT,CASSQDLEREVGADTQYF
TRBV27,TRBJ2-2,NA,NA,TGTGCCAGCAGTTTAGTACAGGGGGAGCTGTTTTTT,CASSLVQGELFF
TRBV5-1,TRBJ2-7,TRBD1,NA,TGCGCCAGCAGCTCGCCGGGACAGGGAAACGAGCAGTACTTC,CASSSPGQGNEQYF
TRBV27,TRBJ2-7,NA,NA,TGTGCCAGCAGCACGGACTGGTCCTCCTACGAGCAGTACTTC,CASSTDWSSYEQYF
TRBV5-4,TRBJ2-1,NA,NA,TGTGCCAGCAGCTTCGGACTGAGCTCCTACAATGAGCAGTTCTTC,CASSFGLSSYNEQFF
TRBV15,TRBJ2-7,TRBD1,NA,TGTGCCACCAGCAGAGATTCGGGACAGGGGATCTACGAGCAGTACTTC,CATSRDSGQGIYEQYF
TRBV27,TRBJ2-7,NA,NA,TGTGCCAGCAGTTCCCGGGACACATTCAGCGAGCAGTACTTC,CASSSRDTFSEQYF
TRBV27,TRBJ1-5,NA,NA,TGTGCCAGCAGTTTAACAGGGATAACCGGGCCCCAGCATTTT,CASSLTGITGPQHF
TRBV2,TRBJ1-4,NA,NA,TGTGCCAGCGGTCCGGGGGAGGAAAAACTGTTTTTT,CASGPGEEKLFF
TRBV6-1,TRBJ2-7,NA,NA,TGTGCCAGCAGTGATCGTGGGGTGTCCTACGAGCAGTACTTC,CASSDRGVSYEQYF
TRBV5-1,TRBJ2-7,TRBD1,NA,TGCGCCAGCAGCTTGGGGACGACAGGGGCGGCCTACGAGCAGTACTTC,CASSLGTTGAAYEQYF
TRBV7-8,TRBJ2-3,NA,NA,TGTGCCAGCAGCCCCAGGCCGGGGGCCAGTATGGGCACAGATACGCAGTATTTT,CASSPRPGASMGTDTQYF
TRBV27,TRBJ2-5,NA,NA,TGTGCCAGCAGTTTATCCGCTAACCCTGGTGAGACCCAGTACTTC,CASSLSANPGETQYF
TRBV7-7,TRBJ2-1,NA,NA,TGTGCCAGCAGCTTACTTCCTGACAATGAGCAGTTCTTC,CASSLLPDNEQFF
TRBV28,TRBJ1-2,NA,NA,TGTGCCAGCAGTTTGTATGGGGTAGGGTTACGCTATGGCTACACCTTC,CASSLYGVGLRYGYTF
TRBV2,TRBJ2-7,TRBD1,NA,TGTGCCAGCAGATCCGGGACAGGACTATTC,CASRSGTGLF
TRBV2,TRBJ2-5,NA,NA,TGTGCCAGCACGATCGGGTCGTACCAAGAGACCCAGTACTTC,CASTIGSYQETQYF
TRBV27,TRBJ2-5,TRBD2,NA,TGTGCCAGCAGCCCGGGACTAGAGTTTGCAGAGACCCAGTACTTC,CASSPGLEFAETQYF
TRBV29-1,TRBJ2-2,NA,NA,TGCAGCGTTGTGGTGACCGGGGAGCTGTTTTTT,CSVVVTGELFF
TRBV4-1,TRBJ1-3,NA,NA,TGCGCCAGCAGCCAAGACCAGGGGTCTGGAAACACCATATATTTT,CASSQDQGSGNTIYF
TRBV14,TRBJ1-2,NA,NA,TGTGCCAGCAGCCAAGATCTGGGGGCCGTGTATGGTGGCTACACCTTC,CASSQDLGAVYGGYTF
TRBV19,TRBJ2-7,TRBD2,NA,TGTGCCAGTAGTCCTACGACGGGGGGATACGAGCAGTACTTC,CASSPTTGGYEQYF
TRBV9,TRBJ2-1,TRBD2,NA,TGTGCCAGCAGCCCCCAGGGACTAGCGGGTTACAATGAGCAGTTCTTC,CASSPQGLAGYNEQFF
TRBV7-8,TRBJ2-3,NA,NA,TGTGCCAGCAGCTTACCACCGGGTTCAGCTGCAGATACGCAGTATTTT,CASSLPPGSAADTQYF
TRBV2,TRBJ2-7,NA,NA,TGTGCCAGCATCCCAGGGCCCTACGAGCAGTACTTC,CASIPGPYEQYF
TRBV10-2,TRBJ1-5,NA,few,TGCGCCAGCAGTGAGTCTCCAGGTAATAGCAATCAGCCCCAGCATTTT,CASSESPGNSNQPQHF
TRBV2,TRBJ1-4,NA,NA,TGTGCCAGCATCGATGTCCATGACAGAGACACTAATGAAAAACTGTTTTTT,CASIDVHDRDTNEKLFF